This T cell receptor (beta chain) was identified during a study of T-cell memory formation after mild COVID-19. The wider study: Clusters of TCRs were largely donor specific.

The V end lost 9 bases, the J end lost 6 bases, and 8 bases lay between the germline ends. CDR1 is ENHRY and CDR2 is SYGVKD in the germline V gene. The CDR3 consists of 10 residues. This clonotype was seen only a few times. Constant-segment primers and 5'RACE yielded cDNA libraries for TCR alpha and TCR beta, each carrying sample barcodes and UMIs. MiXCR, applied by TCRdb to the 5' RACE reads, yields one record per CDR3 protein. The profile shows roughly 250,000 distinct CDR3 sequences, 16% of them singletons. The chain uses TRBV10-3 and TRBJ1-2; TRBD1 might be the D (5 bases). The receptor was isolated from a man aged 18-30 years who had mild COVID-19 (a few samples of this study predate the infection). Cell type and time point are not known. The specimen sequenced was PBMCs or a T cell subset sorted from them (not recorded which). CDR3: CAMGENGYTF. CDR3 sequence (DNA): TGTGCCATGGGGGAGAATGGCTACACCTTC.